Included here is one T cell receptor (beta chain) sequence, with context. This clonotype was counted only a few times. It has no known antigen specificity. Base qualities are missing; no much larger clone stands one base away. PBMCs were isolated by Ficoll-Paque density gradient centrifugation. This entry belongs to a study of T-cell memory formation after mild COVID-19 (dated by TCRdb to about 2021). Notes on the research overall: TCR sequence clusters from the two donors were largely donor specific. T-cell clones expanding and contracting after mild COVID-19 in a couple of donors were tracked by longitudinal TCRalpha and TCRbeta repertoire sequencing. Two young, previously healthy adult volunteers made up the cohort, one male and one female.

The germline V gene (reference sequence) supplies CDR1 SGHAT and CDR2 FQDESV. Relative to germline, V is 5 bases shorter and J is 6 bases shorter, with 23 bases between their ends. The CDR3 goes from the cysteine to the phenylalanine over 16 residues. CDR3 DNA only is kept here, 48 bases in frame from base 1. Broader findings and caveats from the paper: Only a couple of mild cases were covered in the study, and larger cohorts including severe cases with pre-infection samples were considered necessary. Contracting CD4+ clones were found mainly in CM and EM memory subsets, while CD8+ clones were enriched in EMRA. Clones contracting from day 15 to 85 had balanced CD4/CD8 phenotypes, while a second wave expanding from day 15 to 37 was biased towards CD4+. Whether the second-wave clones peaking on day 37 were SARS-CoV-2 specific was not confirmed. Some responding clones were found in pre-infection memory, which suggests that pre-existing cross-reactive memory T cells took part in the SARS-CoV-2 response.

For sequencing, an Illumina NovaSeq 6000 was employed. TCRalpha and TCRbeta cDNA libraries were built by 5'RACE with constant-segment primers, adding sample barcodes and unique molecular identifiers. RNA was extracted from every sample with Trizol reagent. Library amplification was performed in two PCR steps, and a second sample barcode and Illumina TruSeq adapters were introduced in the second step. The libraries were sequenced on an Illumina NovaSeq using 2 x 150 bp paired-end reads. For the original study's pipeline: The reads were demultiplexed and collapsed into UMI-guided consensus sequences using migec v1.2.7. Using mixcr v2.1.11, UMI consensuses were aligned to TRA and TRB V and J templates and then assembled into clonotypes. Expanded or contracted clonotypes were those called significant by both edgeR and NoisET, with noise models trained on biological replicates. For edgeR calls, the thresholds were a false discovery rate-adjusted p below 0.01 and a log2 fold-change of 1. PCA with hierarchical clustering of max-normalized trajectories of the 1000 most abundant clonotypes was used as exploratory dynamics analysis. Separately sequenced CD4+ and CD8+ repertoires were used to assign the CD4 or CD8 phenotype of responding clones. TCRdb trimmed public reads at Q25 via fastp, called clones via MiXCR and kept in-frame beta chains. Identical CDR3 proteins give one entry, which carries the most common genes and DNA. The authors' filters were not applied to this entry. This sample is represented by roughly 240,000 distinct CDR3 sequences; 15% of them were singletons. The ten most abundant clones make up over 2% of the sample.

The chain is made from TRBV11-1 and TRBJ2-7; the D gene may be TRBD1 or TRBD2, since each aligns over 5 bases. The origin of this receptor is an adult woman who had mild COVID-19 (a few samples of this study predate the infection). The sample titles of this study are shuffled in the database, so cell type and time point are left out; the donor was told from shared clones. The material sequenced was PBMCs or a T cell subset sorted from them (not recorded which). The CDR3 reads CASSRLGTSGRSEQYF. The DNA reads TGTGCCAGCAGCCGCCTCGGGACGAGCGGAAGGAGCGAGCAGTACTTC.